The 22 T cell receptor beta chains given below trace back to one sample, sequenced in a study of B cell selection in AIRE deficiency. CD4+CD127+ cells were sorted as the conventional CD4 T cells. The repertoire was sequenced with immunoSEQ multiplex PCR; TCRdb's copy has only in-frame clones and lacks some. The data hold 20,000 to 25,000 clones, with about 97% observed a single time. Sequences were obtained from conventional CD4+ T cells sorted from PBMCs. The receptors derive from a human donor with AIRE deficiency.

This clone is a singleton in its sample. V and J are TRBV5-8 and TRBJ1-1; a weak D match, TRBD1 (5 bases). V was shortened by 2 bases and J by 0 bases, with 8 bases between the two germline ends. CDR3 length: 14 residues. Germline-derived CDR1 and CDR2 are SGHTS and YDEGEE. This CDR3 reads CASSLRQMNTEAFF. The DNA of the CDR3 is TGTGCCAGCAGCTTAAGACAGATGAACACTGAAGCTTTCTTT.

The chain is built from TRBV19 and TRBJ1-5; tentatively, D is TRBD1 (6 bases). Trimming took off 2 bases at V and 5 bases at J, with 13 bases between the two ends. Looked up from germline, CDR1 is LNHDA and CDR2 is SQIVND (reference sequence). The CDR3 consists of 15 residues. In nucleotides, the CDR3 is TGTGCCAGTAGTATATTGGGACAAGGCTATCAGCCCCAGCATTTT. Residues: CASSILGQGYQPQHF.

This chain uses TRBV12-5 with TRBJ2-2, with D unresolved. This CDR3 has 15 amino acids. Germline V lookup: CDR1 LGHNT, CDR2 FRNRAP. Trimming stripped 2 bases from V and 4 bases from J, with 11 bases between. The CDR3: CASGLHQTRTGELFF. In nucleotides, the CDR3 is TGTGCTAGTGGTTTGCACCAGACCCGCACCGGGGAGCTGTTTTTT.

The V and J genes are TRBV7-9 and TRBJ2-1; 12 nucleotides match TRBD1. The CDR3 covers 15 residues. In germline, CDR1 is SEHNR, CDR2 FQNEAQ (reference sequence). V was clipped by 1 base and J by 14 bases; unmatched bases: 9. For the CDR3, the DNA is TGTGCCAGCAGCTTAGTCGGGACAGGGGGCCTAGCGGAGTTCTTC. This codes for CASSLVGTGGLAEFF.

The chain combines TRBV5-4 with TRBJ2-2, with TRBD2 as a possible D gene (6 bases). V lost 0 bases and J 4 bases, leaving 10 bases between the germline ends. Germline CDR1 SGHNT, CDR2 YYREEE (reference sequence). The CDR3 extends over 15 amino acids. The CDR3, as DNA: TGTGCCAGCAGCTTGGCCGCGGGATCCACCGGGGAGCTGTTTTTT. It yields the protein CASSLAAGSTGELFF.

This clone was counted a single time. V is TRBV5-4 and J is TRBJ2-5, with 10 bases identical to TRBD2. CDR1 and CDR2 from the germline V gene are SGHNT and YYREEE (reference sequence). J lost 2 bases, V lost 3 bases, and 4 bases had no gene match. CDR3 length: 15 amino acids. The CDR3 DNA follows: TGTGCCAGCAGCTCTCCTAGCGGGGGTCAAGAGACCCAGTACTTC. Amino acids: CASSSPSGGQETQYF.

V gene TRBV15 combines with J gene TRBJ1-5; possibly TRBD1 for D (5 bases). Germline CDR1 is LNHNV and CDR2 is YYDKDF (reference sequence). The V end lost 1 base, the J end lost 0 bases, and 13 bases lay between the germline ends. The CDR3 is made up of 17 amino acids. The CDR3 sequence: CATSRGGGGGSNQPQHF. CDR3 DNA: TGTGCCACCAGCAGAGGCGGCGGGGGGGGTAGCAATCAGCCCCAGCATTTT. Variable domain in full (rest from reference TRBV15 and TRBJ1-5): DAMVIQNPRYQVTQFGKPVTLSCSQTLNHNVMYWYQQKSSQAPKLLFHYYDKDFNNEADTPDNFQSRRPNTSFCFLDIRSPGLGDTAMYLCATSRGGGGGSNQPQHFGDGTRLSIL.

This clone was counted once. J is TRBJ1-5 and V is TRBV6-5; D ambiguous. CDR3 length: 14 residues. Germline assignment: CDR1 MNHEY and CDR2 SVGAGI. Trimming left V 2 bases short and J 4 bases short, with 9 bases between. CDR3 DNA: TGTGCCAGCAGTTACCAGACGGGTAATCAGCCCCAGCATTTT. This sequence encodes CASSYQTGNQPQHF.

This chain uses TRBV4-3 with TRBJ1-1; 7 nucleotides agree with TRBD1. This CDR3 region has 15 residues. From germline, CDR1 is LGHNA and CDR2 YSLEER. V lost 1 base, J lost 2 bases, and 4 bases stayed unmatched. The CDR3 DNA is TGCGCCAGCAGCCAAGTGGACAGGTCTAACACTGAAGCTTTCTTT. This gives the protein CASSQVDRSNTEAFF.

The chain employs TRBV5-1 and TRBJ2-7; a possible D gene is TRBD2 (5 bases). Looked up from germline, CDR1 is SGHRS and CDR2 is YFSETQ. The CDR3 totals 18 residues. Trimming stripped 0 bases from V and 1 base from J, with 20 bases between. The CDR3 reads CASSLVPLREGRSYEQYF. CDR3 DNA: TGCGCCAGCAGCTTGGTTCCCCTAAGGGAAGGGAGATCCTACGAGCAGTACTTC.

This clone has just one count. The V gene is TRBV21-1, the J gene TRBJ2-7; TRBD2 is the table's D call, not checked against the DNA. TRBV21-1 is marked as a pseudogene. This CDR3 is 13 amino acids long. The CDR3 sequence is CASPRTRRDEQYF. The DNA for the CDR3 is TGTGCCAGCCCTCGAACTCGGAGGGACGAGCAGTACTTC.

V usage is TRBV18 and J usage is TRBJ2-7; 8 nucleotides align to TRBD1. J lost 4 bases, V lost 2 bases, and 7 bases had no gene match. The CDR3 totals 15 residues. CDR1 KGHSH and CDR2 LQKENI come from the germline V gene. CDR3 coding DNA: TGTGCCAGCTCACCAACGGCCGGACAGGGATACGAGCAGTACTTC. Protein product: CASSPTAGQGYEQYF.

The V gene is TRBV18, the J gene TRBJ1-2; D is ambiguous. Trimming left V 3 bases short and J 3 bases short, with 11 bases between. Germline CDR1 is KGHSH and CDR2 is LQKENI. CDR3 size: 14 residues. Here the CDR3 DNA reads TGTGCCAGCTCACCGGAAGGTGACGACTATGGCTACACCTTC. Residues: CASSPEGDDYGYTF.

V is TRBV15 and J is TRBJ1-1; D remains ambiguous. This CDR3 spans 13 amino acids. Germline CDR1 is LNHNV and CDR2 is YYDKDF (reference sequence). V lost 0 bases to trimming and J lost 1 base, with 3 bases between them. The CDR3 sequence: CATSRERNTEAFF. CDR3 sequence (DNA): TGTGCCACCAGCAGAGAACGGAACACTGAAGCTTTCTTT.

V and J are TRBV6-1 and TRBJ1-1, with D unclear. The V gene's germline CDR1 is MNHNS and CDR2 SASEGT. Trimming cost V 3 bases and J 0 bases, with 8 bases left between them. The CDR3 spans 14 residues. Here the CDR3 reads CASSDLVMNTEAFF. CDR3 nucleotides: TGTGCCAGCAGTGATTTGGTTATGAACACTGAAGCTTTCTTT.

V usage is TRBV7-9 and J usage is TRBJ1-3; D is undetermined. The CDR3 has 14 amino acids. The V and J ends lost 2 bases and 3 bases respectively, with 8 bases between them. The germline V gene encodes CDR1 SEHNR and CDR2 FQNEAQ (reference sequence). This CDR3 is CASSLQRDGNTIYF. The CDR3 coding sequence is TGTGCCAGCAGCTTACAAAGGGATGGAAACACCATATATTTT.

V and J are TRBV18 and TRBJ2-1, with D possibly matching TRBD1 (5 bases). The CDR3 is 17 residues long. V lost 3 bases and J lost 10, with 25 bases in between. CDR1 KGHSH and CDR2 LQKENI come from the germline V gene. The CDR3 region is CASSPSQGLGYVHEQFF. DNA for the CDR3: TGTGCCAGCTCACCCTCCCAGGGCCTGGGGTATGTTCACGAGCAGTTCTTC.

This chain links TRBV11-2 with TRBJ2-6; D is uncertain. Trimming removed 5 bases from V and 0 bases from J, with 5 bases in between. The CDR3 totals 14 residues. Per the germline V gene, CDR1 is SGHAT and CDR2 is FQNNGV. The CDR3 spells CASSPYSGANVLTF. The CDR3 region has the DNA TGTGCCAGCAGCCCGTACTCTGGGGCCAACGTCCTGACTTTC.

This chain uses TRBV6-5 with TRBJ1-2; D is uncertain. Trimming stripped 6 bases from V and 8 bases from J, with 13 bases between. Germline V lookup: CDR1 MNHEY, CDR2 SVGAGI. The CDR3 has 12 amino acids. The CDR3 here is CASSPLGGGYTF. CDR3 coding DNA: TGTGCCAGCAGCCCCCTAGGAGGAGGCTACACCTTC.

The V and J genes are TRBV18 and TRBJ2-5; D perhaps matches TRBD1 (5 bases). The germline V and J ends were trimmed by 6 bases and 1 base, with 9 bases remaining between them. In germline, CDR1 is KGHSH, CDR2 LQKENI. This CDR3 has 13 amino acids. CDR3 region: CASSQQVQETQYF. In DNA, the CDR3 is TGTGCCAGCTCGCAACAGGTCCAAGAGACCCAGTACTTC.

The chain is built from TRBV7-9 and TRBJ1-6; 11 bases agree with TRBD1. V shed 5 bases and J 7 bases; nucleotides not matched to a gene: 7. The CDR3 is 16 amino acids. Germline V gene sequence: CDR1 SEHNR, CDR2 FQNEAQ (reference sequence). Here the CDR3 DNA reads TGTGCCAGCAGCCTCCTACGGGACAGGGGGAATTCACCCCTCCACTTT. Amino acids: CASSLLRDRGNSPLHF.

The chain carries TRBV11-3 and TRBJ2-7; TRBD1 matches 11 bases. The CDR3 covers 16 residues. After removal of 1 base from V and 3 bases from J, the junction contained 5 bases not matched to a gene. CDR1 is SGHNT, CDR2 YENEEA, per germline. The CDR3 nucleotides are TGTGCCAGCAGCTTAGGTTCTGGGACAGGGGGCTACGAGCAGTACTTC. This codes for CASSLGSGTGGYEQYF. The full variable domain, completed using reference TRBV11-3 and TRBJ2-7, is EAGVVQSPRYKIIEKKQPVAFWCNPISGHNTLYWYLQNLGQGPELLIRYENEEAVDDSQLPKDRFSAERLKGVDSTLKIQPAELGDSAVYLCASSLGSGTGGYEQYFGPGTRLTVT.